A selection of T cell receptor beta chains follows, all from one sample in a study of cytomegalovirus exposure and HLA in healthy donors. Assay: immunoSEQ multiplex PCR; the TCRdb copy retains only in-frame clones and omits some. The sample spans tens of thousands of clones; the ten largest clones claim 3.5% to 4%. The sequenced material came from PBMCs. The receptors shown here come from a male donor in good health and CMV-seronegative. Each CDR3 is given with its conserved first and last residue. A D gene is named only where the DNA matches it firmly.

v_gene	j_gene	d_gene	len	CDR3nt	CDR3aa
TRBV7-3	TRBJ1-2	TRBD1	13	TGTGCCAGCAGCTCGGGACAGGGGTATGGCTACACCTTC	CASSSGQGYGYTF
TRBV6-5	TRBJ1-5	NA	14	TGTGCCAGCAGGGGCGGGACTGTGAATCAGCCCCAGCATTTT	CASRGGTVNQPQHF
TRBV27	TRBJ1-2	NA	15	TGTGCCAGCAGTTTAGGGCGAGGAGGGAGATATGCGTACACCTTC	CASSLGRGGRYAYTF
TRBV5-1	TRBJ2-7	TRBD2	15	TGCGCCAGCAGCTTGGATGGGACTAGCGCCTACGAGCAGTACTTC	CASSLDGTSAYEQYF
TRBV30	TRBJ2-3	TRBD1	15	TGTGCCGGGAGTGTAAGGACAGGGGGTTCAGATACGCAGTATTTT	CAGSVRTGGSDTQYF
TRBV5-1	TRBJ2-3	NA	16	TGCGCCAGCAGCTTGCGCGGCTTATCACAAGTAGATACGCAGTATTTT	CASSLRGLSQVDTQYF
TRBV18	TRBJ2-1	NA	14	TGTGCCAGCAGACCAGGGGTAGACTACAATGAGCAGTTCTTC	CASRPGVDYNEQFF
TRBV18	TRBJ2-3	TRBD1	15	TGTGCCAGCTCCTGGACAGGGGACGTCACAGATACGCAGTATTTT	CASSWTGDVTDTQYF
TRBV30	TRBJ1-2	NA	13	TGTGCCCGGGGGGCAGGGCGGAACTATGGCTACACCTTC	CARGAGRNYGYTF
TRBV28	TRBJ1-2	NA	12	TGTGCCAGCAGTTTTAGGGGATATGGCTACACCTTC	CASSFRGYGYTF